The T cell receptor beta chain described here comes from a study of cytomegalovirus exposure and HLA in healthy donors. Study-wide results and caveats: Excluded were some V segments that proved indistinguishable, including TRBV6-2 and TRBV6-3.

These donors counted as nominally healthy when sampled, but unrecorded immune exposures were likely. V gave up 3 bases and J gave up 4 bases; unmatched junction bases: 9. The CDR3 spans 16 residues. Germline-derived CDR1 and CDR2 are SGDLS and YYNGEE. A word on this clone: Its target is unknown.

Primers: 60 Vbeta forward and 13 Jbeta reverse. The data were produced by immunoSEQ multiplex PCR, yet TCRdb's version contains in-frame clones alone and is incomplete. The repertoire holds around 210,000 clones, with just under 80% as singletons. This chain uses TRBV9 with TRBJ2-2; 7 positions match TRBD1. The TCR was taken from a boy younger than 18 in good health and CMV-seronegative. The sample comprised PBMCs. The CDR3, as DNA: TGTGCCAGCAGCGGACGGGACAGCCGGGGCACCGGGGAGCTGTTTTTT. Translating gives CASSGRDSRGTGELFF.